This TCR beta chain stems from a study of T cell responses to AZD1222 COVID-19 vaccine (dated by TCRdb to the early 2020s). Broadly, across the study: TCR sequencing was performed for 233 trial participants, of whom about 200 were given two doses of AZD1222 and 26 were given two doses of MenACWY control vaccine. Trial participants were enrolled into age subgroups of 18-55, 56-69 and 70-plus years, which contained about 150, 28 and 57 TCR-sequenced participants, respectively.

For this clone: Its antigen is currently not known. Base qualities are not provided; no much larger clone lies one nucleotide away.

Overall study results and their limits: CD4 TCRs associated with the vaccine covered the entire spike protein, and the dominant responses were in regions 160-218 and 743-854. Epitopes outside the regions mutated in the B.1.351 and B.1.1.7 variants were reportedly recognized by nearly half of the unique spike-specific TCRs. Conclusions about previously exposed vaccinees are limited, since just five or six AZD1222 recipients were seropositive for SARS-CoV-2 at baseline. After two AZD1222 doses, both the breadth and the depth of spike-specific TCRs were significantly higher than at day 0 and than in MenACWY recipients. Because no samples from the day 14 peak response were available, repertoires could be characterized only after the peak T cell response. Most participants were white British and females outnumbered males, and the authors suggested that clonal diversity may have been underestimated. The 56-69-year group was small, and its depth increase did not reach significance, likely because of low power.

The time point tag for this specimen amounts to: about 28 days (+/-7) after the second vaccine dose. AZD1222 recipients with second doses at about 4 weeks or about 12 weeks were pooled, because spike-specific TCR depth and breadth did not differ between schedules. The vaccinee samples were drawn from two UK trials, COV001 and COV002, one of which was a single-blind randomized controlled phase 2/3 trial testing AZD1222 (ChAdOx1 nCoV-19) in healthy adults. For TCRbeta chain sequencing, PBMC samples were collected from trial participants at day 0 and at day 28 after the second dose. The trim is 5 bases for V and 3 bases for J, with a gap of 9 bases between the germline ends. Including cysteine and phenylalanine, the CDR3 has 12 amino acids. Kept here is only the CDR3 DNA, which spans 36 bases and is read in frame from base 1. CDR1 SGHRS and CDR2 YFSETQ were looked up in the germline V gene. The CDR3 regions of human TCRbeta chains were subjected to immunosequencing. On the study's bioinformatics: TCRs in the repertoires were matched against a reference library of SARS-CoV-2-specific TCRs that had been generated with the MIRA antigen-specificity platform. Breadth was defined as the fraction of unique TCRs that were SARS-CoV-2-associated. Depth was defined as the fraction of total T cells that were SARS-CoV-2-associated. Using the MIRA data, each spike-specific TCR was assigned both to the spike region to which the TCR was reactive and to a CD4 or CD8 class. Log10-transformed breadth and depth values were compared by one-way ANOVA with Sidak's multiple comparisons tests. Drawn from immuneACCESS, this table holds only the in-frame rearrangements with V and J called that TCRdb kept. Clones are partly lost; checked studies trace under half to an unresolved V gene and leave the rest unexplained. V and J calls plus clone size are reproduced from that table; the DNA served to infer D and trimming. The sample table holds more than 80,000 clones, of which 90% were seen once. The ten top clones hold 7% to 9% of the sample.

The TCR originated in an adult who received the AZD1222 COVID-19 vaccine. The chain was built from TRBV5-1 and TRBJ2-7; the D gene is perhaps TRBD1, from 5 matching bases. The sample in question was peripheral blood, obtained 28 days after the second AZD1222 dose. The bases read TGCGCCAGCAGTGGACACTACTACGAGCAGTACTTC. This yields the protein CASSGHYYEQYF.